This TCR beta chain derives from a study of blood T cell repertoires in COVID-19. About the study: Collection of acute and convalescent COVID-19 samples took place in the United States, Italy and Spain. PBMCs, B-cell-depleted T cells, or T cells were the source of the cDNA or gDNA that made up the material.

Trimming at V came to 6 bases and at J to 2 bases, leaving 5 bases not matched to a gene. The CDR3 is 15 residues long. Germline CDR1 MGHDK, CDR2 SYGVNS. Authors' methods: Nucleated cell number was recorded as an estimate derived from reference gene primer amplification. The data were produced by immunoSEQ multiplex PCR, yet TCRdb's version contains in-frame clones alone and is incomplete. V and J calls and clone size are those listed in that table; D and trimming were worked out from the DNA. Of approximately 140,000 clones in the sample, under 85% are singletons; the top ten hold about 7%. The chain employs TRBV25-1 and TRBJ2-3; 10 bases match TRBD1. The specimen sequenced was peripheral blood. This TCR was sampled from a human donor in a cohort sampled during active COVID-19. CDR3 bases: TGTGCCAGCAGGGAGGGGACAGGGGTCACAGATACGCAGTATTTT. It encodes CASREGTGVTDTQYF.